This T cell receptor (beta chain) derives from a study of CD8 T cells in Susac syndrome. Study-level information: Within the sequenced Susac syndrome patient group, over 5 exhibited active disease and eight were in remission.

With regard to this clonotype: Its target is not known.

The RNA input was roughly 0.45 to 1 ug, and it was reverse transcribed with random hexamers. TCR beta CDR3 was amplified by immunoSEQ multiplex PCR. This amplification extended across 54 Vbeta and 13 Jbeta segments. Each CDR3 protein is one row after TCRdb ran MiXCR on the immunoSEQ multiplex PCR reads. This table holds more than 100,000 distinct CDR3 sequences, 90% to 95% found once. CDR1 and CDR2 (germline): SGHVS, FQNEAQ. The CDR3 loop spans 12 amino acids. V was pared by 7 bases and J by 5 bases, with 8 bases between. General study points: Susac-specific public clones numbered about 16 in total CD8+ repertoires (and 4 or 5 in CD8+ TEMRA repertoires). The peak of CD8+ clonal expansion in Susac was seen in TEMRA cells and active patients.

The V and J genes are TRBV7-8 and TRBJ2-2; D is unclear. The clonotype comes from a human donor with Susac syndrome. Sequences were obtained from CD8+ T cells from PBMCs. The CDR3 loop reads CASTGRTGELFF. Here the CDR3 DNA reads TGTGCCAGCACCGGACGGACCGGGGAGCTGTTTTTT.